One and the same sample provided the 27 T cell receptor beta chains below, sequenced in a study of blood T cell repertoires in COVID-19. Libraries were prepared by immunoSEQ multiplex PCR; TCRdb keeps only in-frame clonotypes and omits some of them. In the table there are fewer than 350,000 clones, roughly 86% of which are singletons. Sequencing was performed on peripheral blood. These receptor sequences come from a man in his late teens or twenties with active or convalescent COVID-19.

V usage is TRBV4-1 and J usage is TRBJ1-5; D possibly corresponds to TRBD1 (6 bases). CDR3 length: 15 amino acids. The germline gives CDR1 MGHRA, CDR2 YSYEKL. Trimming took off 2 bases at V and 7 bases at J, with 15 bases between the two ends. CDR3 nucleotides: TGCGCCAGCAGCCAATCCACAGGGTCGAGACAGCCCCAGCATTTT. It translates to CASSQSTGSRQPQHF.

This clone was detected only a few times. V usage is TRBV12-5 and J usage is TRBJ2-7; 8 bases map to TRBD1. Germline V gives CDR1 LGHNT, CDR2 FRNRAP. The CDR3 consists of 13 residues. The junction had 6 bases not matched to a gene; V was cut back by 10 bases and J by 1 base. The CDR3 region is CATEDRESYEQYF. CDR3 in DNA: TGTGCTACGGAGGACAGGGAATCCTACGAGCAGTACTTC.

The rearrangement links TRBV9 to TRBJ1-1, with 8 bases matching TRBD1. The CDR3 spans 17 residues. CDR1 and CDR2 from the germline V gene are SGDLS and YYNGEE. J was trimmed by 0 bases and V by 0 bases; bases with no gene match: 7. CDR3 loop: CASSVGGTGAMNTEAFF. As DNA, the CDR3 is TGTGCCAGCAGCGTAGGCGGGACAGGCGCAATGAACACTGAAGCTTTCTTT. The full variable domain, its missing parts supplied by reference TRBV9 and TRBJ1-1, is DSGVTQTPKHLITATGQRVTLRCSPRSGDLSVYWYQQSLDQGLQFLIQYYNGEERAKGNILERFSAQQFPDLHSELNLSSLELGDSALYFCASSVGGTGAMNTEAFFGQGTRLTVV.

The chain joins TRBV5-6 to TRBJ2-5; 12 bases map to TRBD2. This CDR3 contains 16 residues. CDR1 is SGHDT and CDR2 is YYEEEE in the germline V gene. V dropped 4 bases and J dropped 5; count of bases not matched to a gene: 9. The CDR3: CASSGASGGARETQYF. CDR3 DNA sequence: TGTGCCAGCAGCGGGGCTAGCGGGGGGGCCAGGGAGACCCAGTACTTC.

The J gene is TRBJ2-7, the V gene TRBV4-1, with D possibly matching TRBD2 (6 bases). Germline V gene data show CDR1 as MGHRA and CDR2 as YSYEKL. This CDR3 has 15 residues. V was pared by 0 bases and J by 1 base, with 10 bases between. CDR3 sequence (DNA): TGCGCCAGCAGCCAAGACCGTGGGAGGTCCTACGAGCAGTACTTC. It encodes CASSQDRGRSYEQYF.

The CDR3 protein is CASSFSGVEQYF. For the CDR3, the DNA is TGTGCCAGCAGCTTCTCAGGGGTCGAGCAGTACTTC. V is TRBV5-6 and J is TRBJ2-7; possibly TRBD1 for D (6 bases). The CDR3 consists of 12 residues. V was trimmed by 2 bases and J by 6 bases, leaving 9 bases between them. The germline gives CDR1 SGHDT, CDR2 YYEEEE.

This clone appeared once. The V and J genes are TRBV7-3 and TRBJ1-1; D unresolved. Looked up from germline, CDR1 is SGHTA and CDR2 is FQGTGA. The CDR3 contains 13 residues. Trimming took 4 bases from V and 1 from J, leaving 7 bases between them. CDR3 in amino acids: CASSSYPNTEAFF. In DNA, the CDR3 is TGTGCCAGCAGCTCCTACCCGAACACTGAAGCTTTCTTT.

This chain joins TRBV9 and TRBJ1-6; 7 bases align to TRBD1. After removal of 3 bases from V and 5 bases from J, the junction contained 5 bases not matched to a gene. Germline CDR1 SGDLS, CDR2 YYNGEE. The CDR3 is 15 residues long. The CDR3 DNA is TGTGCCAGCAGCGCGGGGACAGTCGATAATTCACCCCTCCACTTT. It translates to CASSAGTVDNSPLHF. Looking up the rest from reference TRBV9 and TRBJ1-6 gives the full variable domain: DSGVTQTPKHLITATGQRVTLRCSPRSGDLSVYWYQQSLDQGLQFLIQYYNGEERAKGNILERFSAQQFPDLHSELNLSSLELGDSALYFCASSAGTVDNSPLHFGNGTRLTVT.

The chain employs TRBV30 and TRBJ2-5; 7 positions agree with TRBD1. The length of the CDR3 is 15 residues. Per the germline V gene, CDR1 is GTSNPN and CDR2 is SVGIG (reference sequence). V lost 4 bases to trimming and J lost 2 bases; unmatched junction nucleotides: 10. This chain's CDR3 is CAWKPRPGQQETQYF. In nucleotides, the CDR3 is TGTGCCTGGAAGCCTAGACCGGGACAGCAAGAGACCCAGTACTTC.

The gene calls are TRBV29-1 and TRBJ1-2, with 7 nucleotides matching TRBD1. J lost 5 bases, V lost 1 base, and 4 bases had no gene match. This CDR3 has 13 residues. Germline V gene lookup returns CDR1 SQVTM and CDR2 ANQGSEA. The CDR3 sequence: CSVEAGQIYGYTF. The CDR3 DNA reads TGCAGCGTTGAAGCGGGACAGATTTATGGCTACACCTTC.

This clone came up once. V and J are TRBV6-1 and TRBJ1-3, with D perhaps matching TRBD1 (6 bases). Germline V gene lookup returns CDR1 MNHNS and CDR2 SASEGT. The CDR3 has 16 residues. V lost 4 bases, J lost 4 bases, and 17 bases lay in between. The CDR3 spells CASSGYRVNSGNTIYF. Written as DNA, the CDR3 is TGTGCCAGCAGTGGGTACAGGGTTAACTCCGGAAACACCATATATTTT.

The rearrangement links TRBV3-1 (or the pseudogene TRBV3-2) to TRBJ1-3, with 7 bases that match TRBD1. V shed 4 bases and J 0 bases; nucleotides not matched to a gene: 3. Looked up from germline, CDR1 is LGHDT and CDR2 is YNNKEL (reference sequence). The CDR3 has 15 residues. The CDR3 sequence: CASSLRDSSGNTIYF. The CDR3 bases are TGTGCCAGCAGCCTAAGGGACAGCTCTGGAAACACCATATATTTT.

The CDR3 DNA reads TGTGCCAGCAGTGAGAAGTGGCCCCGGGACAGGGTTTCCTACGAGCAGTACTTC. Encoded protein: CASSEKWPRDRVSYEQYF. This chain links TRBV25-1 with TRBJ2-7, with 9 bases lining up with TRBD1. Trimming removed 3 bases from V and 1 base from J; junction bases left unmatched: 13. Germline V gene sequence: CDR1 MGHDK, CDR2 SYGVNS. The CDR3 loop spans 18 amino acids.

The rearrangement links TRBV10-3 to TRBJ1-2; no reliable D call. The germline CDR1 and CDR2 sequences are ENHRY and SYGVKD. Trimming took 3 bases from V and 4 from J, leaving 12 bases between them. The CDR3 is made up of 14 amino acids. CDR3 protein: CAISDTGGSYGYTF. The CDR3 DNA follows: TGTGCCATCAGTGACACTGGAGGAAGCTATGGCTACACCTTC.

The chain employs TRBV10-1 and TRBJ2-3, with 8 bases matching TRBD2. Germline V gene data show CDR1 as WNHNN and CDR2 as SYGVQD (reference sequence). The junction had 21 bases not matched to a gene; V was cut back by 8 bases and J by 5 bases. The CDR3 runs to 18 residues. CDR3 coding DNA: TGCGCCAGCTGTCGGGCCTCCAAGGAAGCGGGGGTGGGAGATACGCAGTATTTT. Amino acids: CASCRASKEAGVGDTQYF.

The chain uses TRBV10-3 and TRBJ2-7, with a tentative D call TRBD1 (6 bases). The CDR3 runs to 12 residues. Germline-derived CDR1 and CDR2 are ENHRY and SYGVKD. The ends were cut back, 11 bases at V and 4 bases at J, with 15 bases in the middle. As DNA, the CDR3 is TGTGCCTCACAACAGGGTCCGTACGAGCAGTACTTC. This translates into CASQQGPYEQYF.

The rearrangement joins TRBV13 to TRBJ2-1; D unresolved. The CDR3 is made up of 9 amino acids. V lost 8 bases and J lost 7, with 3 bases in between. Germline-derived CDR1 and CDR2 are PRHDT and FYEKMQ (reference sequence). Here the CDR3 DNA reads TGTGCCAGCTCGAATGAGCAGTTCTTC. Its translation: CASSNEQFF.

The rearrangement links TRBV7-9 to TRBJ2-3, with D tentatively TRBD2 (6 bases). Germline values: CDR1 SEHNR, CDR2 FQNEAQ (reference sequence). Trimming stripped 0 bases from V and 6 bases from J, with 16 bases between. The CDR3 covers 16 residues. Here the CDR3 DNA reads TGTGCCAGCAGCTTAGCGATAGGAGGGGTACTTGATACGCAGTATTTT. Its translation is CASSLAIGGVLDTQYF.

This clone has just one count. The CDR3 spells CASSPRGPDTQYF. The CDR3 DNA follows: TGTGCCAGCAGCCCCCGCGGCCCAGATACGCAGTATTTT. The chain combines TRBV7-9 with TRBJ2-3; D unresolved. V gave up 5 bases and J gave up 4 bases, with 10 bases separating them. Germline V lookup: CDR1 SEHNR, CDR2 FQNEAQ (reference sequence). CDR3 length: 13 amino acids.

In DNA form, the CDR3 reads TGTGCCAGCAGCTTAGCAGGAGCGGACTACGAGCAGTACTTC. Translated, it gives CASSLAGADYEQYF. The chain joins TRBV7-9 to TRBJ2-7; the D gene is possibly TRBD2 (5 bases). The CDR3 consists of 14 residues. Trimming took off 0 bases at V and 3 bases at J, with 9 bases between the two ends. From germline, CDR1 is SEHNR and CDR2 FQNEAQ (reference sequence).

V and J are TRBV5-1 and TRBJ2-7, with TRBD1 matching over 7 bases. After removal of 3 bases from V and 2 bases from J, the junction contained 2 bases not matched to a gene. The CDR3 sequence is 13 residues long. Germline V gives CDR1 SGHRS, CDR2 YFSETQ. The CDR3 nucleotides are TGCGCCAGCAGCTCGGGACAGACCTACGAGCAGTACTTC. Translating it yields CASSSGQTYEQYF.

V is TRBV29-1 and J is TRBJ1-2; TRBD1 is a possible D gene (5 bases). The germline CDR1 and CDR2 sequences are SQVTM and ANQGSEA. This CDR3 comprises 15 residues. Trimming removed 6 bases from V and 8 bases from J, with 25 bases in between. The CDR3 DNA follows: TGCAGCGTGGGAGGGGCCTACCAACCGGCTGGCGGCTACACCTTC. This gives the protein CSVGGAYQPAGGYTF.

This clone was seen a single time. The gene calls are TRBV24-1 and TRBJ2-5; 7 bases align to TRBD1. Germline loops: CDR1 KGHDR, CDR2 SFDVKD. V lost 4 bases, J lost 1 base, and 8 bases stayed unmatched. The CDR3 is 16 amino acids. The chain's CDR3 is CATSEGGRQGQETQYF. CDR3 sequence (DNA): TGTGCCACCAGTGAAGGGGGTAGACAGGGCCAAGAGACCCAGTACTTC.

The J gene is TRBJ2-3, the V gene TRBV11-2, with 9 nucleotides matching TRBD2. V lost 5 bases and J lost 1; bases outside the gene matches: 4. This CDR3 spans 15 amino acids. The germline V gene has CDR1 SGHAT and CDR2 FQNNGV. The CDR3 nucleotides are TGTGCCAGCAGCCAAATAGCGGGGGGCACAGATACGCAGTATTTT. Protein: CASSQIAGGTDTQYF.

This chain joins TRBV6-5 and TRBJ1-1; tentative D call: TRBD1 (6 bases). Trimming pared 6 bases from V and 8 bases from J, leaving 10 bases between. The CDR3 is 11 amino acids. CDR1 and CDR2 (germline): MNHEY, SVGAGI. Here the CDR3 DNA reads TGTGCCAGCAGCTACGGGACAGAAGCTTTCTTT. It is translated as CASSYGTEAFF.

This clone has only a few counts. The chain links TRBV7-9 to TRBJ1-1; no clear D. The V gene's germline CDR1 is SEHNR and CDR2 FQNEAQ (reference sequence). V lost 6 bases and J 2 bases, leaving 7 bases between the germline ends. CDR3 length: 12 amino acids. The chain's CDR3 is CASRASNTEAFF. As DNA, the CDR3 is TGTGCCAGCAGGGCTAGTAACACTGAAGCTTTCTTT.

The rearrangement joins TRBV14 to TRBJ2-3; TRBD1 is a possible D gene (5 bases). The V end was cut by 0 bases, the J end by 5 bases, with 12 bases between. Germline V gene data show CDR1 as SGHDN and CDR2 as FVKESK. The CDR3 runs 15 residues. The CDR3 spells CASSQERGLVDTQYF. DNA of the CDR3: TGTGCCAGCAGCCAAGAAAGGGGATTGGTAGATACGCAGTATTTT.